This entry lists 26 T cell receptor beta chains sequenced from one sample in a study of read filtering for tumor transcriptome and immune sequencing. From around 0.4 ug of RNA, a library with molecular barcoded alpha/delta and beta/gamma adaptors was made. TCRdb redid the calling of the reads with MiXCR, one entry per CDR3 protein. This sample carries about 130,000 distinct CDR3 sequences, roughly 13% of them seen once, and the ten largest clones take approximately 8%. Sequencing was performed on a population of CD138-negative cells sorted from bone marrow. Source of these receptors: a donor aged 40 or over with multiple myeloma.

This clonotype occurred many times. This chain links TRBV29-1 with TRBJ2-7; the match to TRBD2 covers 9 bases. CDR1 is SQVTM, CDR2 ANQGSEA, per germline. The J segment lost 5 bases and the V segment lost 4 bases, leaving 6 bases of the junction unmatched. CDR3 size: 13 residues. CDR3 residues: CSVGVAGAHEQYF. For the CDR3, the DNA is TGCAGCGTTGGGGTAGCGGGAGCACACGAGCAGTACTTC.

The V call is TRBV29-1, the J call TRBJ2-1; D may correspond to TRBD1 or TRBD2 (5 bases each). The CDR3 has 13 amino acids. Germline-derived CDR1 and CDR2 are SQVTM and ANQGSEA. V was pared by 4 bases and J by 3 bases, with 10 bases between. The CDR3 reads CSVVRGDYNEQFF. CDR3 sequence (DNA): TGCAGCGTTGTGCGAGGGGACTACAATGAGCAGTTCTTC.

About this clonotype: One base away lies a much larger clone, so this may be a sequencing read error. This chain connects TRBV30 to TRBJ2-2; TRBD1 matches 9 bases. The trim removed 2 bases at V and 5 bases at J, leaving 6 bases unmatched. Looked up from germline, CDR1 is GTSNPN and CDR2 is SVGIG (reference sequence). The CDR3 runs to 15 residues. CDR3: CAWSPDRGETGELFF. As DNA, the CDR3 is TGTGCCTGGAGTCCGGACAGGGGAGAGACCGGGGAGCTGTTTTTT.

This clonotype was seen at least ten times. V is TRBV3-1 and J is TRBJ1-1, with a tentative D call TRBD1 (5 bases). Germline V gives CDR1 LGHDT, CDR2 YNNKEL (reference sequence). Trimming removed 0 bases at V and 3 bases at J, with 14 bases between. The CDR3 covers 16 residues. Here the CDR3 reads CASSQDSAGRYTEAFF. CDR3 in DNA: TGTGCCAGCAGCCAAGATTCGGCAGGGAGGTACACTGAAGCTTTCTTT.

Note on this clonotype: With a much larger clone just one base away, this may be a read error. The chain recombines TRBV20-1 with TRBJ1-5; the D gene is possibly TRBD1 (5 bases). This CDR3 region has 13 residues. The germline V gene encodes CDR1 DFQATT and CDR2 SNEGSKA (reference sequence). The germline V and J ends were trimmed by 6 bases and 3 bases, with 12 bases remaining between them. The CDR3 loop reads CSANGGFNQPQHF. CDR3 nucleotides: TGCAGTGCGAACGGGGGTTTCAATCAGCCCCAGCATTTT.

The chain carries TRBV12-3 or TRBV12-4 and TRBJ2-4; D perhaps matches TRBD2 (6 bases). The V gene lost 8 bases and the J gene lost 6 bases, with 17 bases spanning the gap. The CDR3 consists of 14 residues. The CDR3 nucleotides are TGTGCCAGCGGTGGGGTAGCGGTTGGAAACATTCAGTACTTC. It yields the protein CASGGVAVGNIQYF.

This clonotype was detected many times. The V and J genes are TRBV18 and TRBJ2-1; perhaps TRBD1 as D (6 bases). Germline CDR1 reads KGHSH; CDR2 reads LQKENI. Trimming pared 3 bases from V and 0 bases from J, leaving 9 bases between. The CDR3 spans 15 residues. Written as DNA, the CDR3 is TGTGCCAGCTCACCTGACAGGATCTCCTACAATGAGCAGTTCTTC. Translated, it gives CASSPDRISYNEQFF.

The CDR3 DNA is TGCAGCGTTGAACGGACTAGCGGGACCGGGGACGAGCAGTACTTC. Residues: CSVERTSGTGDEQYF. The V call is TRBV29-1, the J call TRBJ2-7, with 12 bases fitting TRBD2. J was trimmed by 5 bases and V by 2 bases; bases with no gene match: 7. The CDR3 sequence is 15 residues long. Germline CDR1 reads SQVTM; CDR2 reads ANQGSEA.

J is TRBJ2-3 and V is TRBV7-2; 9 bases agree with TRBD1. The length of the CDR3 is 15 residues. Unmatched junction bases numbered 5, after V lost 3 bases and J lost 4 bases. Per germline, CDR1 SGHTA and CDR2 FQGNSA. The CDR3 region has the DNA TGTGCCAGCAGCTTCGGGACAGGGTACGCAGATACGCAGTATTTT. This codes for CASSFGTGYADTQYF.

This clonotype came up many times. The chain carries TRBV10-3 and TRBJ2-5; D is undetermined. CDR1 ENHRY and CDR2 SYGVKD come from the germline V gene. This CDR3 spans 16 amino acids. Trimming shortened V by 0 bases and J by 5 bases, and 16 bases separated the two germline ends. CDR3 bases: TGTGCCATCAGTGAGTCGGTTTTGGCTGTCTTGGAGACCCAGTACTTC. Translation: CAISESVLAVLETQYF.

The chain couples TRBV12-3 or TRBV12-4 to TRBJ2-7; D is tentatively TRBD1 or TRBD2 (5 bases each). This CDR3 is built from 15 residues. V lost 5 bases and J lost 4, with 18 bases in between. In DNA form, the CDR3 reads TGTGCCAGCAGTCCTGGTATGGGGGAAATATACGAGCAGTACTTC. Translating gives CASSPGMGEIYEQYF.

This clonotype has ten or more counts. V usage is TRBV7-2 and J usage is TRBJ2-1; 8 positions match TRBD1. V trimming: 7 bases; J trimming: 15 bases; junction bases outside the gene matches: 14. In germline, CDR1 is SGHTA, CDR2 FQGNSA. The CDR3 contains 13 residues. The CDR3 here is CASTTEPDRGWFF. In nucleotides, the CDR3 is TGTGCCAGCACCACAGAACCCGACAGGGGTTGGTTCTTC.

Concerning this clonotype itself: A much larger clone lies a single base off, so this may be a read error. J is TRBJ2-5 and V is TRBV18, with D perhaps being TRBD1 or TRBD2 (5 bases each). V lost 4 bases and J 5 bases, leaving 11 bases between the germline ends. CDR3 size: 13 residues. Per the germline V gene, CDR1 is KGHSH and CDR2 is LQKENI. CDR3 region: CASSLAREETQYF. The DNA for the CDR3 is TGTGCCAGCTCACTAGCCAGGGAGGAGACCCAGTACTTC.

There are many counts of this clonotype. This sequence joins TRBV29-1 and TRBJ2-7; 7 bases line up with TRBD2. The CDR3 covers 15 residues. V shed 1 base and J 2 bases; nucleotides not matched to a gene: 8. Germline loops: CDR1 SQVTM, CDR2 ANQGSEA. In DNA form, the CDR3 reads TGCAGCGTTGAAGTGGGCGGGAGCGTTCCCTACGAGCAGTACTTC. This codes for CSVEVGGSVPYEQYF.

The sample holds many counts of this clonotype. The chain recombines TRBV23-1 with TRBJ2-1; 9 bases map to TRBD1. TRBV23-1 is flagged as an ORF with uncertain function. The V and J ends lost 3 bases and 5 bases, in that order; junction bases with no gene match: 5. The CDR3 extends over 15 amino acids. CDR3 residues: CASSQWTGANNEQFF. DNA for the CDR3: TGCGCCAGCAGTCAGTGGACAGGGGCGAACAATGAGCAGTTCTTC.

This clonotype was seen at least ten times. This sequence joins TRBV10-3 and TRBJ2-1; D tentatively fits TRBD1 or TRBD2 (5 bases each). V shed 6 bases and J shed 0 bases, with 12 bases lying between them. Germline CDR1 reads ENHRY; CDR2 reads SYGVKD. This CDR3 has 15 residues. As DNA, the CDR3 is TGTGCCATCAGCGAAAGGGACCGCTCCTACAATGAGCAGTTCTTC. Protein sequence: CAISERDRSYNEQFF.

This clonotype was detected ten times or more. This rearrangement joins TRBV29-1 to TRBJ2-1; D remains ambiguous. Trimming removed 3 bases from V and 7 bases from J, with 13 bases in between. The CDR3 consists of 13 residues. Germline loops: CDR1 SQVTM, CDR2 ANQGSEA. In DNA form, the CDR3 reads TGCAGCGTTGATACTTTTCCTTTGAATGAGCAGTTCTTC. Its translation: CSVDTFPLNEQFF.

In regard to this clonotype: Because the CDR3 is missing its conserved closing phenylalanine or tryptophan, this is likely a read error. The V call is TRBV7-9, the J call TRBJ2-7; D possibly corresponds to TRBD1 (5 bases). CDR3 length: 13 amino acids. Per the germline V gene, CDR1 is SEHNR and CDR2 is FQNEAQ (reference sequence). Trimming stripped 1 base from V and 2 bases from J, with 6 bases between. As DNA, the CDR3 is TGTGCCAGCAGCTTAGGACAGCCCTACGAGCAGTACCTC. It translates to CASSLGQPYEQYL.

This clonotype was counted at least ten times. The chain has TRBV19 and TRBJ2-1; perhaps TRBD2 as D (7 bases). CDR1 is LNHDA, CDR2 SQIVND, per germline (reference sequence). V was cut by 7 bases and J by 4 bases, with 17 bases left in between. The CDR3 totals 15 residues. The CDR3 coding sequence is TGTGCCAGTAACCGGGGCGGGGGCCTTTACAATGAGCAGTTCTTC. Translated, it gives CASNRGGGLYNEQFF.

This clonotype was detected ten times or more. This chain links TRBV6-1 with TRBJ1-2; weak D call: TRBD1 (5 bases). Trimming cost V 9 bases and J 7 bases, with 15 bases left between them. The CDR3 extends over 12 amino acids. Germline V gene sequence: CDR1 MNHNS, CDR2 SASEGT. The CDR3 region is CASPGGSSGYTF. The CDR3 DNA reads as TGTGCCAGTCCGGGGGGGAGCAGTGGCTACACCTTC.

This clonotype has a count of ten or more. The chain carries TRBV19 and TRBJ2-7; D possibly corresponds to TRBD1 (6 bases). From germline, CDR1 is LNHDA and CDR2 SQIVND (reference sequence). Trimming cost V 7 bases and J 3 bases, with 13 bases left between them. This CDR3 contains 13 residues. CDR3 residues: CASNAGVGYEQYF. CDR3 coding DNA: TGTGCCAGTAATGCAGGGGTGGGCTACGAGCAGTACTTC.

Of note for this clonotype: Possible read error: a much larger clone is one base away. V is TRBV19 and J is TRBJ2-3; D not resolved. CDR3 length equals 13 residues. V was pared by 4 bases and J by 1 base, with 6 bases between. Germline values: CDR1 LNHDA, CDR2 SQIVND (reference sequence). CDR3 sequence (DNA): TGTGCCAGTAGTACTCTAGGCACAGATACGCAGTATTTT. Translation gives CASSTLGTDTQYF.

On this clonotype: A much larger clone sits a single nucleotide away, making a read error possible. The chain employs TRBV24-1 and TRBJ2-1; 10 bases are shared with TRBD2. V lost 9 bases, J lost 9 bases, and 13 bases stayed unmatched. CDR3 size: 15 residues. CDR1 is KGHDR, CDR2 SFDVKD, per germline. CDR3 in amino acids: CATGRGASGSREQFF. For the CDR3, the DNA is TGTGCCACCGGCAGGGGGGCTAGCGGGAGTCGTGAGCAGTTCTTC.

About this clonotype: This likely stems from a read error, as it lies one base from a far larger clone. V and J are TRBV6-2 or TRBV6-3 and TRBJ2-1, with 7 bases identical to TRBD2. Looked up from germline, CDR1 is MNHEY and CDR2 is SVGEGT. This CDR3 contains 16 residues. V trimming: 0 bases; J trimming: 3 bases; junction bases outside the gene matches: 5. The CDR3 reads CASSYSRGGFYNEQFF. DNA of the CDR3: TGTGCCAGCAGTTACTCGCGCGGGGGTTTCTACAATGAGCAGTTCTTC.

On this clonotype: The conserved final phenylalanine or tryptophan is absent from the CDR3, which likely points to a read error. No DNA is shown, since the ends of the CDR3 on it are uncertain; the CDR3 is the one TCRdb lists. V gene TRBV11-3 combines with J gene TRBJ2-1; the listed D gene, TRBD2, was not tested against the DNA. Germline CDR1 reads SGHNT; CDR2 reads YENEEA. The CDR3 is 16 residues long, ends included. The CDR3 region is CASSFSGSSSYNEQFS.

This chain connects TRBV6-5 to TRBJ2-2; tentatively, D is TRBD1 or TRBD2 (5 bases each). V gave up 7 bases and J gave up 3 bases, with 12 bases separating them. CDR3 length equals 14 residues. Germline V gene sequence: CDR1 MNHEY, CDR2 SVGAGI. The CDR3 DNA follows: TGTGCCAGCACGAAAGGGGACCACACCGGGGAGCTGTTTTTT. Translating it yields CASTKGDHTGELFF.